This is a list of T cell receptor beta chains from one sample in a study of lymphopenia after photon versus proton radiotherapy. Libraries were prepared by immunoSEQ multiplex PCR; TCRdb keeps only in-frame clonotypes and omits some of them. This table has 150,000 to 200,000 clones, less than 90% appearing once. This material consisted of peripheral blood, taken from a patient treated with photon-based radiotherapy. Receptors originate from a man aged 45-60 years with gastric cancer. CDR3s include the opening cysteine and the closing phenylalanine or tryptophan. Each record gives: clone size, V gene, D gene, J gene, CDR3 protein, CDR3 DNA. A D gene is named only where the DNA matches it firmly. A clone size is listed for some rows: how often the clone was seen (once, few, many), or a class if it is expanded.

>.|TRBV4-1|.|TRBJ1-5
CASSQGQASNQPQHF
TGCGCCAGCAGCCAAGGACAGGCTAGCAATCAGCCCCAGCATTTT
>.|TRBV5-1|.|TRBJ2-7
CASSFQGRDSGAAYEQYF
TGCGCCAGCAGCTTTCAGGGGAGAGATAGCGGAGCGGCCTACGAGCAGTACTTC
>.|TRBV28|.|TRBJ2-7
CASSLLGGGSYEQYF
TGTGCCAGCAGTCTTTTAGGCGGAGGGTCCTACGAGCAGTACTTC
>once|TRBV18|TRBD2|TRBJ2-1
CASSPSGGRAGNEQFF
TGTGCCAGCTCACCTTCTGGCGGGAGGGCCGGCAATGAGCAGTTCTTC
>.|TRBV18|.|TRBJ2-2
CASSPRNRAATGELFF
TGTGCCAGCTCACCAAGGAACAGAGCGGCGACCGGGGAGCTGTTTTTT
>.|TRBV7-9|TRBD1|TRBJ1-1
CASSAWTGNTEAFF
TGTGCCAGCAGCGCCTGGACAGGGAACACTGAAGCTTTCTTT
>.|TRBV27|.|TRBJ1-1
CASSPSRFVNTEAFF
TGTGCCAGCAGTCCCTCTCGGTTCGTGAACACTGAAGCTTTCTTT
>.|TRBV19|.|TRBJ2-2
CASSTFRGTGELFF
TGTGCCAGTAGTACCTTCCGGGGCACCGGGGAGCTGTTTTTT
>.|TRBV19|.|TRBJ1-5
CASSDRNSNQPQHF
TGTGCCAGCAGTGACAGGAATAGCAATCAGCCCCAGCATTTT
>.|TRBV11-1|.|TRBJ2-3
CASSFRPTDTQYF
TGTGCCAGCAGCTTTCGGCCCACAGATACGCAGTATTTT
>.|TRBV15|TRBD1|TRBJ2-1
CATSRESTGDRFF
TGTGCCACCAGCAGAGAGTCTACAGGGGATAGGTTCTTC
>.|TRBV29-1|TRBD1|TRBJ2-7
CSVRDSPYEQYF
TGCAGCGTCCGGGACAGCCCCTACGAGCAGTACTTC
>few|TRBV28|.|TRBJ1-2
CASSLTGYGYGYTF
TGTGCCAGCAGTCTGACAGGTTACGGCTATGGCTACACCTTC
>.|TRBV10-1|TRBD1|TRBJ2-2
CASSEGYRTGETGELFF
TGCGCCAGCAGTGAGGGATATAGGACAGGAGAGACCGGGGAGCTGTTTTTT
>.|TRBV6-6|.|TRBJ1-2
CASSYPDGGDYGYTF
TGTGCCAGCAGTTACCCCGACGGAGGGGACTATGGCTACACCTTC
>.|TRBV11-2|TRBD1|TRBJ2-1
CASSLKRDRWNEQFF
TGTGCCAGCAGCTTAAAGAGGGACAGGTGGAATGAGCAGTTCTTC
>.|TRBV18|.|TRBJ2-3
CASSPGSTDTQYF
TGTGCCAGCTCACCAGGGAGCACAGATACGCAGTATTTT
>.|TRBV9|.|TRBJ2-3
CASNIDGGGGDTQYF
TGTGCCAGCAACATCGATGGGGGAGGAGGCGATACGCAGTATTTT
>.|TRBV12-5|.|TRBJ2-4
CASALWGLNIQYF
TGTGCTAGTGCCTTATGGGGACTTAACATTCAGTACTTC
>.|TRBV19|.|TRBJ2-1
CASRDRLNEQFF
TGTGCCAGTAGGGACCGACTCAATGAGCAGTTCTTC
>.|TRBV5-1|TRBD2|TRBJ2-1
CASSSGLAGNEQFF
TGCGCCAGCAGCTCAGGACTAGCGGGAAATGAGCAGTTCTTC
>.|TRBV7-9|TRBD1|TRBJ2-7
CASSPGTGQSYEQYF
TGTGCCAGCAGCCCGGGGACAGGGCAGTCCTACGAGCAGTACTTC
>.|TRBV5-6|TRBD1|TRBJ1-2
CASSLYTGGDYGYTF
TGTGCCAGCAGCTTGTATACAGGGGGCGACTATGGCTACACCTTC
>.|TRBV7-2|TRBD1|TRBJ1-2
CASSLSPGTGSSGYTF
TGTGCCAGCAGCTTATCTCCCGGGACAGGCTCTTCTGGCTACACCTTC
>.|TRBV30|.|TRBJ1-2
CARKQTGAPGYTF
TGTGCCCGCAAGCAGACGGGGGCGCCTGGCTACACCTTC
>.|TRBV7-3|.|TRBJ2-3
CASSPASGSTDTQYF
TGTGCCAGCAGCCCCGCTAGTGGAAGCACAGATACGCAGTATTTT
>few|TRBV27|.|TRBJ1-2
CASSLGEGYGYTF
TGTGCCAGCAGTTTAGGGGAGGGCTATGGCTACACCTTC
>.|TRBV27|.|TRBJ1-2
CASSFAERSYGYTF
TGTGCCAGCAGTTTTGCGGAGAGGAGCTATGGCTACACCTTC
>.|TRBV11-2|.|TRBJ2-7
CASSLGPRSYEQYF
TGTGCCAGCAGCTTAGGACCGCGAAGCTACGAGCAGTACTTC
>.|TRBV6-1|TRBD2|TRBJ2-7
CASTGSGRALYEQYF
TGTGCCAGCACCGGAAGCGGGAGGGCCCTCTACGAGCAGTACTTC
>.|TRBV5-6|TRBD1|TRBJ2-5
CASSPRDRVSETQYF
TGTGCCAGCAGCCCTCGGGACAGGGTATCAGAGACCCAGTACTTC
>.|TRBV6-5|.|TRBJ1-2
CASSYNREFNYGYTF
TGTGCCAGCAGTTACAACAGGGAGTTTAACTATGGCTACACCTTC
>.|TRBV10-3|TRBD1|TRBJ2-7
CAIRGQTGYEQYF
TGTGCCATCAGGGGTCAGACAGGGTACGAGCAGTACTTC
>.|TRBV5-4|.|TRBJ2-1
CASSRFSGAQTYNEQFF
TGTGCCAGCAGCCGATTTTCGGGAGCTCAGACTTACAATGAGCAGTTCTTC
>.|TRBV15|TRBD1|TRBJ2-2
CATSRGGQARFTGELFF
TGTGCCACCAGCCGAGGGGGCCAGGCCAGATTTACCGGGGAGCTGTTTTTT
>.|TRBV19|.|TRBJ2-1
CASSGRSYNEQFF
TGTGCCAGTAGCGGGAGATCCTACAATGAGCAGTTCTTC
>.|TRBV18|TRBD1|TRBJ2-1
CASSPGLRTGDHEQFF
TGTGCCAGCTCACCAGGGCTGCGGACAGGGGATCATGAGCAGTTCTTC
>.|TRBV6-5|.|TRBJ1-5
CASSVRELDQPQHF
TGTGCCAGCTCCGTCAGGGAGTTGGATCAGCCCCAGCATTTT